Presented here are 27 T cell receptor beta chains from one specimen sequenced in a study of blood T cell repertoires in COVID-19. Generated by immunoSEQ multiplex PCR, the TCRdb table keeps only in-frame clones and is missing some. The sample lists 300,000 to 400,000 clones; 75% to 90% were seen once. Sequenced input: PBMCs or T cells enriched from blood (not recorded which). These receptors came from a man aged 60 to 69 who had recovered from COVID-19.

The chain uses TRBV11-3 and TRBJ2-2; TRBD1 might be the D (5 bases). The CDR3 runs to 15 residues. Trimming removed 4 bases from V and 7 bases from J, with 16 bases in between. From germline, CDR1 is SGHNT and CDR2 YENEEA. Written as DNA, the CDR3 is TGTGCCAGCAGCTCGCCGACAGCTAGGAACGGGGAGCTGTTTTTT. Protein product: CASSSPTARNGELFF.

The V and J genes are TRBV2 and TRBJ2-5; a possible D gene is TRBD2 (5 bases). The CDR3 is made up of 13 amino acids. V lost 6 bases, J lost 5 bases, and 13 bases lay in between. From germline, CDR1 is SNHLY and CDR2 FYNNEI. The CDR3, as DNA: TGTGCCAGCAGACCCTTGTCGGGGGAGACCCAGTACTTC. Translating gives CASRPLSGETQYF.

The chain has TRBV10-3 and TRBJ2-7; TRBD1 matches 11 bases. The CDR3 is 13 amino acids. Germline CDR1 ENHRY, CDR2 SYGVKD. V trimming: 10 bases; J trimming: 3 bases; junction bases outside the gene matches: 5. CDR3 region: CATSGTGGYEQYF. The CDR3 region has the DNA TGTGCCACCTCCGGGACAGGGGGCTACGAGCAGTACTTC.

This clone was detected only a few times. This sequence joins TRBV3-1 (or the pseudogene TRBV3-2) and TRBJ1-2; 7 bases fit TRBD1. The CDR3 totals 17 residues. In germline, CDR1 is LGHDT, CDR2 YNNKEL (reference sequence). J was trimmed by 1 base and V by 0 bases; bases with no gene match: 8. The CDR3 here is CASSQDLGGGFNYGYTF. For the CDR3, the DNA is TGTGCCAGCAGCCAAGATTTAGGGGGCGGCTTTAACTATGGCTACACCTTC.

A few counts support this clone. The rearrangement links TRBV2 to TRBJ2-3; the D gene is possibly TRBD1 (6 bases). V lost 3 bases, J lost 1 base, and 11 bases lay in between. This CDR3 spans 15 amino acids. The germline V gene has CDR1 SNHLY and CDR2 FYNNEI. The CDR3 sequence: CASSDYREGTDTQYF. CDR3 in DNA: TGTGCCAGCAGTGATTACAGGGAAGGCACAGATACGCAGTATTTT. The variable domain in full, with the rest retrieved from reference TRBV2 and TRBJ2-3, is EPEVTQTPSHQVTQMGQEVILRCVPISNHLYFYWYRQILGQKVEFLVSFYNNEISEKSEIFDDQFSVERPDGSNFTLKIRSTKLEDSAMYFCASSDYREGTDTQYFGPGTRLTVL.

The V call is TRBV4-2, the J call TRBJ1-4; the match to TRBD1 covers 7 bases. Looked up from germline, CDR1 is LGHNA and CDR2 is YNFKEQ. The J segment lost 8 bases and the V segment lost 0 bases, leaving 3 bases of the junction unmatched. CDR3 length: 14 residues. For the CDR3, the DNA is TGTGCCAGCAGCCAAGAACAGGGGAGGGAAAAACTGTTTTTT. Protein sequence: CASSQEQGREKLFF.

The DNA for the CDR3 is TGTGCCACCAGCAGAGAAAGGACAGGCTTCTACGAGCAGTACTTC. It is translated as CATSRERTGFYEQYF. V usage is TRBV15 and J usage is TRBJ2-7; 7 nucleotides agree with TRBD1. Trimming at V came to 0 bases and at J to 3 bases, leaving 5 bases not matched to a gene. The CDR3 has 15 amino acids. CDR1 is LNHNV, CDR2 YYDKDF, per germline (reference sequence).

The chain joins TRBV9 to TRBJ1-1; D not resolved. Germline-derived CDR1 and CDR2 are SGDLS and YYNGEE. The CDR3 totals 13 residues. Between the trimmed V and J ends, which lost 2 bases and 0 bases, there was a span of 5 bases. Here the CDR3 DNA reads TGTGCCAGCAGCGTCCTATTGAACACTGAAGCTTTCTTT. Amino acid sequence: CASSVLLNTEAFF.

The chain uses TRBV28 and TRBJ2-1, with 12 bases fitting TRBD1. This CDR3 is built from 18 residues. Germline lookup yields CDR1 MDHEN and CDR2 SYDVKM. V trimming: 10 bases; J trimming: 0 bases; junction bases outside the gene matches: 13. CDR3 residues: CATRGQGAGGGSYNEQFF. The CDR3 DNA sequence: TGTGCCACCCGGGGACAGGGGGCTGGCGGAGGCTCCTACAATGAGCAGTTCTTC.

This rearrangement joins TRBV12-3 or TRBV12-4 to TRBJ1-1; D may be TRBD1 (5 bases). This CDR3 is built from 13 residues. V was clipped by 3 bases and J by 8 bases, with 13 bases between them. CDR3 sequence (DNA): TGTGCCAGCAGTTTTAGTGGGGGGACGGAAGCTTTCTTT. Amino acids: CASSFSGGTEAFF.

This clone was detected once. This chain links TRBV13 with TRBJ2-1; TRBD2 matches 9 bases. Germline loops: CDR1 PRHDT, CDR2 FYEKMQ (reference sequence). The CDR3 length is 14 residues. V dropped 8 bases and J dropped 7; count of bases not matched to a gene: 9. The CDR3: CASQGAGGVNEQFF. CDR3 bases: TGTGCCAGCCAGGGAGCGGGAGGTGTAAATGAGCAGTTCTTC.

The chain has TRBV27 and TRBJ2-6; TRBD2 matches at 7 bases. Germline V gene sequence: CDR1 MNHEY, CDR2 SMNVEV (reference sequence). This CDR3 region has 14 residues. V shed 7 bases and J 2 bases; nucleotides not matched to a gene: 2. The CDR3 DNA follows: TGTGCCAGCAAACGGGGGGCTGGGGCCAACGTCCTGACTTTC. Translated: CASKRGAGANVLTF.

This clone was picked up one time. This chain joins TRBV27 and TRBJ2-1, with D perhaps TRBD2 (6 bases). This CDR3 has 15 amino acids. CDR1 MNHEY and CDR2 SMNVEV come from the germline V gene (reference sequence). Trimming took 7 bases from V and 7 from J, leaving 20 bases between them. CDR3 sequence (DNA): TGTGCCAGCACCCCATTGGAGGGCGCCTTTAATGAGCAGTTCTTC. It translates to CASTPLEGAFNEQFF.

The chain is built from TRBV5-1 and TRBJ2-7; 7 positions match TRBD1. The J segment lost 2 bases and the V segment lost 6 bases, leaving 8 bases of the junction unmatched. The length of the CDR3 is 14 residues. The germline gives CDR1 SGHRS, CDR2 YFSETQ. The CDR3 nucleotides are TGCGCCAGCACCCTGGGCGGACAGGCCTACGAGCAGTACTTC. Its translation: CASTLGGQAYEQYF.

The V gene is TRBV6-5, the J gene TRBJ1-3; TRBD1 agrees at 8 bases. Trimming cost V 6 bases and J 7 bases; bases outside gene matches: 11. Germline lookup yields CDR1 MNHEY and CDR2 SVGAGI. CDR3 length: 15 amino acids. CDR3 sequence (DNA): TGTGCCAGCAGCCACGACAGGGGCGGAGGCAACACCATATATTTT. The encoded protein is CASSHDRGGGNTIYF.

The gene calls are TRBV18 and TRBJ2-1; 10 nucleotides align to TRBD2. V trimming: 0 bases; J trimming: 0 bases; junction bases outside the gene matches: 5. The V gene's germline CDR1 is KGHSH and CDR2 LQKENI. The CDR3 has 18 amino acids. The CDR3 DNA is TGTGCCAGCTCACCACCGACTAGCGGGCCGAGCTCCTACAATGAGCAGTTCTTC. Translated: CASSPPTSGPSSYNEQFF. Based on the CDR3 plus reference TRBV18 and TRBJ2-1, the full variable domain is NAGVMQNPRHLVRRRGQEARLRCSPMKGHSHVYWYRQLPEEGLKFMVYLQKENIIDESGMPKERFSAEFPKEGPSILRIQQVVRGDSAAYFCASSPPTSGPSSYNEQFFGPGTRLTVL.

V is TRBV11-1 and J is TRBJ2-1, with TRBD2 identical over 7 bases. This CDR3 is built from 15 residues. CDR1 and CDR2 (germline): SGHAT, FQDESV (reference sequence). V trimming: 7 bases; J trimming: 4 bases; junction bases outside the gene matches: 10. CDR3 sequence (DNA): TGTGCCAGCACTCGCGGGGCTAGCGGTTACAATGAGCAGTTCTTC. Encoded protein: CASTRGASGYNEQFF. The variable domain in full, completed from reference TRBV11-1 and TRBJ2-1, reads EAEVAQSPRYKITEKSQAVAFWCDPISGHATLYWYRQILGQGPELLVQFQDESVVDDSQLPKDRFSAERLKGVDSTLKIQPAELGDSAMYLCASTRGASGYNEQFFGPGTRLTVL.

The chain combines TRBV11-3 with TRBJ2-1; 11 bases map to TRBD2. CDR1 SGHNT and CDR2 YENEEA come from the germline V gene. V trimming: 5 bases; J trimming: 7 bases; junction bases outside the gene matches: 7. This CDR3 comprises 15 residues. The CDR3 spells CASSATSGSKNEQFF. The CDR3 region has the DNA TGTGCCAGCAGCGCAACTAGCGGGAGTAAGAATGAGCAGTTCTTC.

This clone was observed a handful of times. The rearrangement uses TRBV7-6 and TRBJ2-1; TRBD1 is a possible D gene (5 bases). This CDR3 spans 16 amino acids. Germline V CDR1 and CDR2: SGHVS, FNYEAQ. Trimming pared 5 bases from V and 5 bases from J, leaving 19 bases between. CDR3 region: CASSPPRWAGNNEQFF. DNA for the CDR3: TGTGCCAGCAGCCCCCCGAGGTGGGCAGGGAACAATGAGCAGTTCTTC.

The chain recombines TRBV7-2 with TRBJ2-1, with 7 bases that match TRBD2. Germline V gene lookup returns CDR1 SGHTA and CDR2 FQGNSA. The CDR3 runs 16 residues. Trimming at V came to 8 bases and at J to 6 bases, leaving 16 bases not matched to a gene. The CDR3 nucleotides are TGTGCCAGCGGACCCCGTCTAGGGAGCGGGGCCAATGAGCAGTTCTTC. This sequence encodes CASGPRLGSGANEQFF. The variable domain in full, with the rest retrieved from reference TRBV7-2 and TRBJ2-1, is GAGVSQSPSNKVTEKGKDVELRCDPISGHTALYWYRQSLGQGLEFLIYFQGNSAPDKSGLPSDRFSAERTGGSVSTLTIQRTQQEDSAVYLCASGPRLGSGANEQFFGPGTRLTVL.

This rearrangement joins TRBV7-3 to TRBJ1-1; TRBD1 matches at 7 bases. The CDR3 runs 17 residues. The V and J ends lost 2 bases and 0 bases, in that order; junction bases with no gene match: 9. The germline V gene encodes CDR1 SGHTA and CDR2 FQGTGA. CDR3 DNA: TGTGCCAGCAGCTTAGGAGGGGGCGAGGGGATGAACACTGAAGCTTTCTTT. Encoded protein: CASSLGGGEGMNTEAFF. Combining the CDR3 with reference TRBV7-3 and TRBJ1-1 gives the whole variable domain GAGVSQTPSNKVTEKGKYVELRCDPISGHTALYWYRQSLGQGPEFLIYFQGTGAADDSGLPNDRFFAVRPEGSVSTLKIQRTERGDSAVYLCASSLGGGEGMNTEAFFGQGTRLTVV.

About this clone: This specimen includes other DNA sequences encoding the same CDR3. V is TRBV28 and J is TRBJ1-2, with D hard to call. The ends were cut back, 2 bases at V and 4 bases at J, with 5 bases in the middle. Germline V gene sequence: CDR1 MDHEN, CDR2 SYDVKM. The CDR3 consists of 12 residues. CDR3 nucleotide sequence: TGTGCCAGCAGTTTAACCGGCTATGGCTACACCTTC. As protein: CASSLTGYGYTF.

For the CDR3, the DNA is TGTGCCAGCAGCGCGGGATCCACAGGGGGATTCACCGGGGAGCTGTTTTTT. This sequence encodes CASSAGSTGGFTGELFF. The chain links TRBV7-6 to TRBJ2-2; TRBD1 matches 8 bases. This CDR3 has 17 residues. V shed 5 bases and J 4 bases; nucleotides not matched to a gene: 12. Germline V lookup: CDR1 SGHVS, CDR2 FNYEAQ. Looking up the rest from reference TRBV7-6 and TRBJ2-2 gives the full variable domain: GAGVSQSPRYKVTKRGQDVALRCDPISGHVSLYWYRQALGQGPEFLTYFNYEAQQDKSGLPNDRFSAERPEGSISTLTIQRTEQRDSAMYRCASSAGSTGGFTGELFFGEGSRLTVL.

V gene TRBV28 combines with J gene TRBJ2-1; 7 bases align to TRBD2. Trimming cost V 1 base and J 3 bases; bases outside gene matches: 3. From germline, CDR1 is MDHEN and CDR2 SYDVKM. CDR3 length: 15 residues. The CDR3 region has the DNA TGTGCCAGCAGTTTATACGGCGGGAGCTACAATGAGCAGTTCTTC. Translated: CASSLYGGSYNEQFF.

This clone was detected a few times. The J gene is TRBJ1-1, the V gene TRBV6-5; D is perhaps TRBD1 (5 bases). CDR3 length: 16 amino acids. Trimming removed 0 bases from V and 5 bases from J, with 16 bases in between. The germline gives CDR1 MNHEY, CDR2 SVGAGI. CDR3 in DNA: TGTGCCAGCAGTTACTCCGCTAACGGGGGGTGGACTGAAGCTTTCTTT. The encoded protein is CASSYSANGGWTEAFF.

J is TRBJ2-1 and V is TRBV14, with 10 bases identical to TRBD2. Looked up from germline, CDR1 is SGHDN and CDR2 is FVKESK. The ends lost 1 base at V and 6 bases at J; junction bases unmatched: 3. This CDR3 spans 15 amino acids. CDR3: CASSQVAGGLNEQFF. CDR3 sequence (DNA): TGTGCCAGCAGCCAAGTAGCGGGAGGACTCAATGAGCAGTTCTTC.

The chain recombines TRBV9 with TRBJ2-5, with TRBD1 matching over 8 bases. Germline V gene data show CDR1 as SGDLS and CDR2 as YYNGEE. The CDR3 length is 16 residues. Trimming cost V 0 bases and J 5 bases; bases outside gene matches: 9. The CDR3 region is CASSVANSRGQETQYF. The CDR3 nucleotides are TGTGCCAGCAGCGTAGCTAACTCCAGGGGGCAGGAGACCCAGTACTTC.